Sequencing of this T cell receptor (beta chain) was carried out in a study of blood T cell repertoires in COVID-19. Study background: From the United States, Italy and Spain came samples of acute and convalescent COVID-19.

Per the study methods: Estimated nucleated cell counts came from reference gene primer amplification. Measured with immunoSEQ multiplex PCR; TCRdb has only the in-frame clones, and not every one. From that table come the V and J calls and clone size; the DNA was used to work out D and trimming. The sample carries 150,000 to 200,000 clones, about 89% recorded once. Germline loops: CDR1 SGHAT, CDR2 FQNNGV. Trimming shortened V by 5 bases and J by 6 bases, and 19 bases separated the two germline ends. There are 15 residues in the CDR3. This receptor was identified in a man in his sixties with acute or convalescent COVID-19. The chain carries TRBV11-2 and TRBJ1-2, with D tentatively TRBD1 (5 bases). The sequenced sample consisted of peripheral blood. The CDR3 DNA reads TGTGCCAGCAGCCCCCGTTTCAGGGAAGAAGATGGCTACACCTTC. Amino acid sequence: CASSPRFREEDGYTF.